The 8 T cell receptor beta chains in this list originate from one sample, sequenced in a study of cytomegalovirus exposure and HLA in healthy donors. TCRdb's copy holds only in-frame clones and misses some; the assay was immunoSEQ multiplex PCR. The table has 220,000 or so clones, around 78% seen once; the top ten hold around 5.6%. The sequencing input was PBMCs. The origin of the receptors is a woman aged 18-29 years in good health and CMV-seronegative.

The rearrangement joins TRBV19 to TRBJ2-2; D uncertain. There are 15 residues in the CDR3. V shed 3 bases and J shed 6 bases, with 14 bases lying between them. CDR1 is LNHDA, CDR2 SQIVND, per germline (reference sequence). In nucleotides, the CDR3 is TGTGCCAGTAGTATGATGATGGTTTCGGCCGGGGAGCTGTTTTTT. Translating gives CASSMMMVSAGELFF.

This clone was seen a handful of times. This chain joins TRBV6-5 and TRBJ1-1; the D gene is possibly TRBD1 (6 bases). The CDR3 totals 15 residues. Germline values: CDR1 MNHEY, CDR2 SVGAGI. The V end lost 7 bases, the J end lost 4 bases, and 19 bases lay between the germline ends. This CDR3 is CASTLDSGGSTEAFF. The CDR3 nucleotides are TGTGCCAGCACCCTGGACAGCGGGGGTTCCACTGAAGCTTTCTTT.

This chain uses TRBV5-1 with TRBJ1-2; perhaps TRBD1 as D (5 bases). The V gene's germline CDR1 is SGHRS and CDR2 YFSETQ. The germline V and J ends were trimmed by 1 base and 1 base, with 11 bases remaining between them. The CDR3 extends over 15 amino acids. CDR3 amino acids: CASSLNTGVNYGYTF. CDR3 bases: TGCGCCAGCAGCTTGAATACAGGAGTTAACTATGGCTACACCTTC.

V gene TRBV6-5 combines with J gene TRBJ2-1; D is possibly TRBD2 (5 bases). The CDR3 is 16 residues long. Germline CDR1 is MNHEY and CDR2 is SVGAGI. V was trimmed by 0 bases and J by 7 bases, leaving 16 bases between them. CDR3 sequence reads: CASSYSRTLPGNEQFF. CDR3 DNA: TGTGCCAGCAGTTACTCGCGGACTCTCCCTGGGAATGAGCAGTTCTTC.

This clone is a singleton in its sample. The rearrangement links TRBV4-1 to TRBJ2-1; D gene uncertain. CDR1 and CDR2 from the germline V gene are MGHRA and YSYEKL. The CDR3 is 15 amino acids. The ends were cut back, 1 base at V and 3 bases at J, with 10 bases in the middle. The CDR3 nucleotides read TGCGCCAGCAGCCAAGCGGACGGCTTCTACAATGAGCAGTTCTTC. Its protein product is CASSQADGFYNEQFF.

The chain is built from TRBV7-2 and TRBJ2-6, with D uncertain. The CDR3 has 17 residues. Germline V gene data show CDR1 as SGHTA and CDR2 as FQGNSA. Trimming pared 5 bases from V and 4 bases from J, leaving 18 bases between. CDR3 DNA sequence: TGTGCCAGCAGCCCCCGGGTCAGAGACTGGGGGGCCAACGTCCTGACTTTC. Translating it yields CASSPRVRDWGANVLTF.

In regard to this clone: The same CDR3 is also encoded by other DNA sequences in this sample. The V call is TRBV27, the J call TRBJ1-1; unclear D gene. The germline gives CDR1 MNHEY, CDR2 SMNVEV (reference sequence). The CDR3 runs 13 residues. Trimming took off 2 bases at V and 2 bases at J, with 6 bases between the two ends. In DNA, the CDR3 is TGTGCCAGCAGTTTAACGGTAAACACTGAAGCTTTCTTT. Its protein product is CASSLTVNTEAFF.

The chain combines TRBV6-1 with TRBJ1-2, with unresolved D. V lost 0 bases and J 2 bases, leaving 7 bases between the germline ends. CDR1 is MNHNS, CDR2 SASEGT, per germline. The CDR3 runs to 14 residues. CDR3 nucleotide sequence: TGTGCCAGCAGTGAAGCGCACAGAAACTATGGCTACACCTTC. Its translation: CASSEAHRNYGYTF.